The 27 T cell receptor beta chains below come from one sample, sequenced in a study of cytomegalovirus exposure and HLA in healthy donors. The primer mix had 60 Vbeta and 13 Jbeta primers. The assay was immunoSEQ multiplex PCR, and TCRdb's table has in-frame clones only and misses some. This sample carries around 120,000 clones, over 60% of them seen once, and the ten largest clones take more than 4.5%. Sequencing was done on a sample of PBMCs. Source of these receptors: a female donor in good health and CMV-seropositive.

The V call is TRBV4-1, the J call TRBJ2-2, with TRBD2 identical over 11 bases. The CDR3 length is 15 residues. The germline V gene encodes CDR1 MGHRA and CDR2 YSYEKL. The J segment lost 7 bases and the V segment lost 1 base, leaving 2 bases of the junction unmatched. The CDR3 loop reads CASSQVTSGVGELFF. In DNA, the CDR3 is TGCGCCAGCAGCCAAGTGACTAGCGGGGTCGGGGAGCTGTTTTTT.

This clone showed up just a few times. V and J are TRBV12-5 and TRBJ2-7; TRBD1 agrees at 7 bases. Germline V gives CDR1 LGHNT, CDR2 FRNRAP. With 2 bases clipped from V and 2 bases from J, the junction kept 3 bases outside the gene matches. The length of the CDR3 is 14 residues. CDR3 in amino acids: CASGLHGTAYEQYF. CDR3 in DNA: TGTGCTAGTGGTTTGCACGGGACAGCCTACGAGCAGTACTTC.

The CDR3 nucleotides read TGTGCCAGCAGGGGGACAGGGGCCGCTAACTATGGCTACACCTTC. Encoded protein: CASRGTGAANYGYTF. The chain couples TRBV5-4 to TRBJ1-2; TRBD1 matches 10 bases. The CDR3 length is 15 residues. Germline V lookup: CDR1 SGHNT, CDR2 YYREEE (reference sequence). V dropped 5 bases and J dropped 0; count of bases not matched to a gene: 4.

The V gene is TRBV19, the J gene TRBJ2-2, with 10 bases identical to TRBD2. Germline values: CDR1 LNHDA, CDR2 SQIVND (reference sequence). With V trimmed by 7 bases and J by 6 bases, 11 bases remained unmatched. The CDR3 has 16 amino acids. The chain's CDR3 is CASTDERGGRSGELFF. Written as DNA, the CDR3 is TGTGCCAGTACCGATGAGCGGGGGGGAAGGTCCGGGGAGCTGTTTTTT.

The genes are TRBV18 and TRBJ1-2, with D perhaps matching TRBD1 (6 bases). From germline, CDR1 is KGHSH and CDR2 LQKENI. With 6 bases removed from V and 6 bases from J, the gap between germline ends came to 11 bases. This CDR3 is 12 amino acids long. Here the CDR3 reads CASSPDRDGYTF. The CDR3 DNA follows: TGTGCCAGCTCCCCGGACAGAGATGGCTACACCTTC.

This clone is a singleton in its sample. At one end the junction does not follow the germline gene, possibly because of a read error. The chain uses TRBV7-3 and TRBJ2-5; weak D call: TRBD1 (6 bases). Germline CDR1 is SGHTA and CDR2 is FQGTGA. The CDR3 loop spans 15 amino acids. The CDR3 loop reads CASRLNRVQGETQYF. The CDR3 nucleotides read TGTGCCAGCAGGTTAAACAGGGTTCAGGGGGAGACCCAGTACTTC.

The genes are TRBV18 and TRBJ2-7; tentatively, D is TRBD1 (6 bases). Germline CDR1 KGHSH, CDR2 LQKENI. Trimming pared 5 bases from V and 3 bases from J, leaving 11 bases between. The CDR3 runs to 13 residues. CDR3 sequence (DNA): TGTGCCAGCTCAACGGGACAACTCTACGAGCAGTACTTC. It translates to CASSTGQLYEQYF.

The chain couples TRBV10-3 to TRBJ2-1; the match to TRBD2 covers 8 bases. CDR1 is ENHRY, CDR2 SYGVKD, per germline. The CDR3 totals 13 residues. The junction had 4 bases not matched to a gene; V was cut back by 5 bases and J by 7 bases. The CDR3 sequence is CAISTAGGNEQFF. The CDR3 DNA is TGTGCCATCAGTACGGCGGGAGGAAATGAGCAGTTCTTC.

This chain connects TRBV2 to TRBJ2-1; 9 nucleotides align to TRBD2. The J segment lost 8 bases and the V segment lost 7 bases, leaving 18 bases of the junction unmatched. The CDR3 extends over 17 amino acids. Looked up from germline, CDR1 is SNHLY and CDR2 is FYNNEI. The CDR3 DNA sequence: TGTGCCAGCACCGGCCCTAAGAAGCGGGGGGTTGGGTATGAGCAGTTCTTC. Protein: CASTGPKKRGVGYEQFF. Full variable domain (missing parts from reference TRBV2 and TRBJ2-1): EPEVTQTPSHQVTQMGQEVILRCVPISNHLYFYWYRQILGQKVEFLVSFYNNEISEKSEIFDDQFSVERPDGSNFTLKIRSTKLEDSAMYFCASTGPKKRGVGYEQFFGPGTRLTVL.

The chain combines TRBV27 with TRBJ2-7, with 8 bases aligning to TRBD2. The CDR3 is made up of 16 amino acids. Germline CDR1 MNHEY, CDR2 SMNVEV (reference sequence). The V gene end was trimmed by 6 bases and the J gene end by 6 bases; junction bases not matched to a gene: 16. The CDR3 is CASRTPGLGAGGEQYF. DNA of the CDR3: TGTGCCAGCAGGACACCGGGACTTGGGGCGGGAGGCGAGCAGTACTTC.

The V and J genes are TRBV7-9 and TRBJ1-1; 9 nucleotides match TRBD1. J gave up 4 bases and V 5 bases, and 5 bases lay outside the gene matches. The CDR3 totals 14 residues. The V gene's germline CDR1 is SEHNR and CDR2 FQNEAQ (reference sequence). CDR3 in DNA: TGTGCCAGCAGCGTGGACAGGGGAGGCACTGAAGCTTTCTTT. Residues: CASSVDRGGTEAFF.

The chain is built from TRBV10-1 and TRBJ2-2; unclear D gene. The CDR3 spans 13 residues. CDR1 is WNHNN, CDR2 SYGVQD, per germline (reference sequence). V lost 2 bases and J 3 bases, leaving 4 bases between the germline ends. The CDR3 nucleotides read TGCGCCAGCAGTGAGGGCTACACCGGGGAGCTGTTTTTT. It is translated as CASSEGYTGELFF.

The chain has TRBV5-6 and TRBJ1-2, with 7 bases identical to TRBD1. The germline gives CDR1 SGHDT, CDR2 YYEEEE. The CDR3 runs 14 residues. V lost 0 bases and J lost 8; bases outside the gene matches: 7. The CDR3 loop is CASSLGQGTLGYTF. The CDR3 region has the DNA TGTGCCAGCAGCTTGGGACAGGGTACGTTGGGCTACACCTTC.

V usage is TRBV19 and J usage is TRBJ2-1; 13 bases agree with TRBD2. Germline V gene sequence: CDR1 LNHDA, CDR2 SQIVND (reference sequence). V shed 0 bases, J shed 10 bases, and the junction held 9 bases outside the gene matches. There are 17 residues in the CDR3. The DNA for the CDR3 is TGTGCCAGTAGTATAGATAGGGGACTAGCGGGATTAAAGGAGCAGTTCTTC. It encodes CASSIDRGLAGLKEQFF.

This chain joins TRBV11-3 and TRBJ2-1; 11 bases line up with TRBD1. V lost 5 bases to trimming and J lost 4 bases; unmatched junction nucleotides: 10. The germline V gene encodes CDR1 SGHNT and CDR2 YENEEA. The CDR3 runs to 17 residues. The CDR3 nucleotides are TGTGCCAGCAGCCACGCCCCCGGGACAGGGGGGTACAATGAGCAGTTCTTC. Amino acids: CASSHAPGTGGYNEQFF.

The V call is TRBV7-9, the J call TRBJ2-3; maybe TRBD1 (6 bases). The germline CDR1 and CDR2 sequences are SEHNR and FQNEAQ (reference sequence). Between the trimmed V and J ends, which lost 5 bases and 6 bases, there was a span of 18 bases. The CDR3 has 15 residues. The DNA of the CDR3 is TGTGCCAGCAGCCCGGGGCAGGGGAATATCGATACGCAGTATTTT. Its protein product is CASSPGQGNIDTQYF. Complete variable domain (other parts from reference TRBV7-9 and TRBJ2-3): DTGVSQNPRHKITKRGQNVTFRCDPISEHNRLYWYRQTLGQGPEFLTYFQNEAQLEKSRLLSDRFSAERPKGSFSTLEIQRTEQGDSAMYLCASSPGQGNIDTQYFGPGTRLTVL.

This clone was seen more than once but under ten times. This sequence joins TRBV5-4 and TRBJ2-1; TRBD2 aligns across 9 bases. V lost 2 bases and J lost 8; bases outside the gene matches: 8. The germline V gene has CDR1 SGHNT and CDR2 YYREEE (reference sequence). The CDR3 length is 15 residues. For the CDR3, the DNA is TGTGCCAGCAGCTTCTATAGCGGGGGTCTAGATGAGCAGTTCTTC. Translated: CASSFYSGGLDEQFF.

The sample holds a few counts of this clone. The DNA for the CDR3 is TGTGCCAGCAGCGAGAGGGGGTGGACAGATACGCAGTATTTT. This gives the protein CASSERGWTDTQYF. The V gene is TRBV9, the J gene TRBJ2-3; tentative D call: TRBD1 (6 bases). The CDR3 spans 14 residues. Germline CDR1 and CDR2: SGDLS and YYNGEE. V lost 3 bases to trimming and J lost 3 bases, with 11 bases between them.

The rearrangement joins TRBV5-5 to TRBJ1-1; D might be TRBD1 (6 bases). In germline, CDR1 is SGHKS, CDR2 YYEKEE (reference sequence). CDR3 length: 14 residues. V lost 4 bases, J lost 3 bases, and 13 bases lay in between. DNA of the CDR3: TGTGCCAGCAGCGGGCAGGGGTGGGACACTGAAGCTTTCTTT. It codes for CASSGQGWDTEAFF.

This clone was found once. The chain combines TRBV25-1 with TRBJ1-2; a possible D gene is TRBD1 (6 bases). The germline V gene encodes CDR1 MGHDK and CDR2 SYGVNS. The CDR3 is 12 residues long. V dropped 7 bases and J dropped 4 bases, with 10 bases sitting between them. CDR3: CASKGQLYGYTF. For the CDR3, the DNA is TGTGCCAGCAAAGGACAGCTCTATGGCTACACCTTC.

In this sample, this clone turned up a few times. The genes are TRBV5-1 and TRBJ1-1, with D uncertain. Trimming stripped 2 bases from V and 0 bases from J, with 11 bases between. Germline V gene sequence: CDR1 SGHRS, CDR2 YFSETQ. The CDR3 runs 15 residues. The DNA of the CDR3 is TGCGCCAGCAGCTTTAGTAGCGGAATGAACACTGAAGCTTTCTTT. Its protein product is CASSFSSGMNTEAFF. The full variable domain, completed using reference TRBV5-1 and TRBJ1-1, is KAGVTQTPRYLIKTRGQQVTLSCSPISGHRSVSWYQQTPGQGLQFLFEYFSETQRNKGNFPGRFSGRQFSNSRSEMNVSTLELGDSALYLCASSFSSGMNTEAFFGQGTRLTVV.

A remark on this clone: At one of its ends the junction is not consistent with the germline gene, which may arise from a read error. CDR3 region: CASSLGYRGYEQYF. The CDR3 nucleotides are TGTGCTAGCAGCTTGGGTTACAGGGGTTACGAGCAGTACTTC. The gene calls are TRBV7-7 and TRBJ2-7; TRBD1 matches 7 bases. Germline values: CDR1 SSHAT, CDR2 FNYEAQ (reference sequence). This CDR3 comprises 14 residues.

The chain combines TRBV4-1 with TRBJ2-7; 11 bases agree with TRBD2. The CDR3 is 15 residues long. Per the germline V gene, CDR1 is MGHRA and CDR2 is YSYEKL. With 2 bases clipped from V and 4 bases from J, the junction kept 4 bases outside the gene matches. This CDR3 reads CASSQTSGRIYEQYF. The DNA of the CDR3 is TGCGCCAGCAGCCAAACTAGCGGGAGAATATACGAGCAGTACTTC.

This chain joins TRBV4-3 and TRBJ2-3; TRBD1 matches at 11 bases. This CDR3 spans 16 amino acids. Looked up from germline, CDR1 is LGHNA and CDR2 is YSLEER. V lost 3 bases and J lost 2; bases outside the gene matches: 4. The CDR3 loop reads CASSQGQGVPTDTQYF. CDR3 in DNA: TGCGCCAGCAGCCAGGGACAGGGGGTCCCCACAGATACGCAGTATTTT.

The CDR3 DNA sequence: TGTGCCAGCAGCCGACCGGCGGGCACTGAAGCTTTCTTT. Translated: CASSRPAGTEAFF. This sequence joins TRBV27 and TRBJ1-1; D gene uncertain. The germline V gene has CDR1 MNHEY and CDR2 SMNVEV (reference sequence). The CDR3 has 13 amino acids. Trimming removed 6 bases from V and 4 bases from J, with 12 bases in between.

J is TRBJ1-5 and V is TRBV27; 10 nucleotides match TRBD1. The germline gives CDR1 MNHEY, CDR2 SMNVEV (reference sequence). V lost 5 bases, J lost 3 bases, and 7 bases stayed unmatched. CDR3 size: 16 residues. The CDR3 reads CASSTRQGADNQPQHF. The CDR3 nucleotides read TGTGCCAGCAGTACACGACAGGGGGCGGACAATCAGCCCCAGCATTTT.

The chain recombines TRBV30 with TRBJ2-7; tentative D call: TRBD2 (5 bases). Germline loops: CDR1 GTSNPN, CDR2 SVGIG (reference sequence). The ends were cut back, 3 bases at V and 2 bases at J, with 11 bases in the middle. This CDR3 is built from 13 residues. The CDR3 reads CAWRDSPTYEQYF. CDR3 DNA: TGTGCCTGGAGGGACTCTCCGACCTACGAGCAGTACTTC.